This TCR beta chain was sequenced during a study of shared clonotypes between healthy human individuals. The wider study: A couple of women and a few men aged 18 to 49 made up the donors. Findings and caveats of the study: Sequencing depth was predicted to influence how clonotypes are shared among donors.

Terminally differentiated effector memory CD45RA+ cells were left out of the naive CD8 fraction, which was CD45RO-negative and positively selected for CCR7. Within Nashville, Tennessee resided all donors, each a Caucasian adult. This clone is a singleton in its sample. The antigen remains unidentified. In germline, CDR1 is SGHVS, CDR2 FQNEAQ. This CDR3 has 16 amino acids. V was clipped by 2 bases and J by 5 bases; unmatched bases: 8. Genomic DNA of every subset was divided equally among multiple immunoSEQ plates. The protocol was immunoSEQ multiplex PCR, while the TCRdb copy is restricted to in-frame clones and leaves out a portion. The table shows hundreds of thousands of clones, with almost 95% occurring only once.

The clonotype comes from a man under 40 in good health. This rearrangement joins TRBV7-8 to TRBJ1-1, with 10 bases identical to TRBD1. Sequencing was done on a sample of naive CD8+ T cells sorted from blood. CDR3 sequence (DNA): TGTGCCAGCAGCTTAAGACAGGGGGCTGAGTGGACTGAAGCTTTCTTT. It codes for CASSLRQGAEWTEAFF.